The 29 T cell receptor beta chains below all came from one sample that was sequenced in a study of T-cell reconstitution after alpha-beta-depleted transplantation in children. It was with unique molecular identifiers that the TCRbeta library was prepared. TCRdb analysed the PCR reads with MiXCR anew, one entry per CDR3 protein. In the table there are 200,000 or so distinct CDR3 sequences, approximately 8.4% of which are singletons. This specimen consisted of PBMCs, mostly from graft donor cells, obtained 360 days after TCRalphabeta/CD19-depleted stem cell transplant. These receptor sequences come from a male patient between 2 and 10 years old who had a stem cell transplant for acute myeloid leukemia, so the T cells may come from the graft donor.

In its sample, this clonotype was seen many times. The genes are TRBV12-3 or TRBV12-4 and TRBJ1-1, with D uncertain. Deletions cut 7 bases from V and 5 bases from J, with 17 bases between. The CDR3 length is 14 residues. The CDR3 spells CASTPDGGRTEAFF. The CDR3 DNA is TGTGCCAGCACCCCGGACGGAGGTCGAACTGAAGCTTTCTTT.

This clonotype was observed at least ten times. The chain employs TRBV6-5 and TRBJ2-1; 8 bases align to TRBD2. The CDR3 sequence is 14 residues long. CDR1 and CDR2 from the germline V gene are MNHEY and SVGAGI. V shed 6 bases and J 3 bases; nucleotides not matched to a gene: 4. The CDR3, as DNA: TGTGCCAGCAGCCCTACTAGCGGCTACAATGAGCAGTTCTTC. It codes for CASSPTSGYNEQFF.

Many counts were recorded for this clonotype. J is TRBJ1-5 and V is TRBV20-1, with D uncertain. This CDR3 has 14 amino acids. Germline V gives CDR1 DFQATT, CDR2 SNEGSKA (reference sequence). V gave up 3 bases and J gave up 2 bases, with 11 bases separating them. CDR3 loop: CSASAGGGNQPQHF. The CDR3, as DNA: TGCAGTGCTAGTGCGGGTGGGGGCAATCAGCCCCAGCATTTT.

The V gene is TRBV29-1, the J gene TRBJ2-5; D is possibly TRBD2 (6 bases). V lost 7 bases and J 1 base, leaving 10 bases between the germline ends. The CDR3 sequence is 12 residues long. CDR1 SQVTM and CDR2 ANQGSEA come from the germline V gene. The DNA of the CDR3 is TGCAGCGGTTCGGGACTCCAAGAGACCCAGTACTTC. Translation gives CSGSGLQETQYF.

The genes are TRBV20-1 and TRBJ2-1; maybe TRBD1 (6 bases). V lost 5 bases and J lost 5, with 16 bases in between. CDR1 is DFQATT, CDR2 SNEGSKA, per germline (reference sequence). The CDR3 runs to 14 residues. CDR3 loop: CSAAPTGYHNEQFF. The CDR3 nucleotides are TGCAGTGCTGCTCCAACAGGGTACCACAATGAGCAGTTCTTC.

This chain joins TRBV7-8 and TRBJ1-1, with D unresolved. This CDR3 is 16 amino acids long. CDR1 is SGHVS, CDR2 FQNEAQ, per germline. V was shortened by 2 bases and J by 2 bases, with 15 bases between the two germline ends. CDR3 sequence (DNA): TGTGCCAGCAGCTTATCAACGCGAACGGGAAACACTGAAGCTTTCTTT. Amino acids: CASSLSTRTGNTEAFF.

This clonotype appeared many times. The V and J genes are TRBV4-2 and TRBJ2-2, with D hard to call. The CDR3 spans 16 residues. Germline CDR1 reads LGHNA; CDR2 reads YNFKEQ. Trimming stripped 0 bases from V and 3 bases from J, with 11 bases between. Written as DNA, the CDR3 is TGTGCCAGCAGCCAAGATACTGGGGTCGACACCGGGGAGCTGTTTTTT. It specifies CASSQDTGVDTGELFF.

The DNA for the CDR3 is TGTGCCAGCAGGGAGGAGGATGAGCAGTTCTTC. Translating it yields CASREEDEQFF. This rearrangement joins TRBV7-9 to TRBJ2-1; perhaps TRBD2 as D (5 bases). The CDR3 extends over 11 amino acids. Trimming took off 6 bases at V and 8 bases at J, with 8 bases between the two ends. Germline CDR1 is SEHNR and CDR2 is FQNEAQ (reference sequence).

The V gene is TRBV7-9, the J gene TRBJ1-6, with D unclear. Trimming pared 1 base from V and 10 bases from J, leaving 11 bases between. The CDR3 contains 14 residues. Germline assignment: CDR1 SEHNR and CDR2 FQNEAQ (reference sequence). In nucleotides, the CDR3 is TGTGCCAGCAGCTTAGACCACAGTCGGTCACCCCTCCACTTT. This encodes CASSLDHSRSPLHF.

This clonotype was seen a few times. The chain couples TRBV29-1 to TRBJ2-1, with D possibly matching TRBD2 (6 bases). The CDR3 consists of 13 residues. Per germline, CDR1 SQVTM and CDR2 ANQGSEA. The V end was cut by 4 bases, the J end by 7 bases, with 14 bases between. The CDR3 sequence is CSVAGQGGNEQFF. CDR3 sequence (DNA): TGCAGCGTTGCAGGTCAGGGAGGAAATGAGCAGTTCTTC.

In this sample, this clonotype turned up a few times. Its ends do not fully match the called genes, so a read error is possible. The gene calls are TRBV5-1 and TRBJ2-3; 15 bases align to TRBD2. Germline V gives CDR1 SGHRS, CDR2 YFSETQ. The CDR3 has 16 amino acids. The CDR3 protein is CASTTGLAGGTDTQYF. For the CDR3, the DNA is TGCGCCAGCACCACGGGACTAGCGGGGGGCACCGATACGCAGTATTTT.

This clonotype has a handful of counts. The chain carries TRBV13 and TRBJ2-1, with 8 bases matching TRBD1. From germline, CDR1 is PRHDT and CDR2 FYEKMQ (reference sequence). V shed 6 bases, J shed 6 bases, and the junction held 10 bases outside the gene matches. This CDR3 region has 15 residues. CDR3 bases: TGTGCCAGCAGTCAACCGGGACAGGCCTTCAATGAGCAGTTCTTC. Its translation is CASSQPGQAFNEQFF.

V usage is TRBV18 and J usage is TRBJ1-3; D is perhaps TRBD1 (5 bases). The germline V and J ends were trimmed by 2 bases and 3 bases, with 5 bases remaining between them. Per the germline V gene, CDR1 is KGHSH and CDR2 is LQKENI. CDR3 length: 13 residues. CDR3 DNA: TGTGCCAGCTCACCAGACAGTGGAAACACCATATATTTT. This codes for CASSPDSGNTIYF.

The chain is built from TRBV28 and TRBJ1-6; possibly TRBD1 for D (6 bases). The CDR3 runs 17 residues. Germline V lookup: CDR1 MDHEN, CDR2 SYDVKM. V lost 3 bases and J lost 8, with 20 bases in between. CDR3 amino acids: CASSFPGTTSSYSPLHF. The CDR3 DNA is TGTGCCAGCAGTTTCCCAGGGACAACAAGTTCGTATTCACCCCTCCACTTT.

The chain is built from TRBV18 and TRBJ2-5; unclear D gene. The CDR3 is 15 amino acids. With 3 bases removed from V and 4 bases from J, the gap between germline ends came to 15 bases. In germline, CDR1 is KGHSH, CDR2 LQKENI. In nucleotides, the CDR3 is TGTGCCAGCTCACCGAAGGGTGTGGGTAGAGAGACCCAGTACTTC. Its translation is CASSPKGVGRETQYF. Complete variable domain (other parts from reference TRBV18 and TRBJ2-5): NAGVMQNPRHLVRRRGQEARLRCSPMKGHSHVYWYRQLPEEGLKFMVYLQKENIIDESGMPKERFSAEFPKEGPSILRIQQVVRGDSAAYFCASSPKGVGRETQYFGPGTRLLVL.

The J gene is TRBJ2-7, the V gene TRBV11-3; tentatively, D is TRBD2 (5 bases). The CDR3 loop spans 14 amino acids. Germline V gene data show CDR1 as SGHNT and CDR2 as YENEEA. Trimming cost V 5 bases and J 1 base, with 12 bases left between them. In DNA form, the CDR3 reads TGTGCCAGCAGCGACCGGGATTCTTCCTACGAGCAGTACTTC. It codes for CASSDRDSSYEQYF. Complete variable domain (other parts from reference TRBV11-3 and TRBJ2-7): EAGVVQSPRYKIIEKKQPVAFWCNPISGHNTLYWYLQNLGQGPELLIRYENEEAVDDSQLPKDRFSAERLKGVDSTLKIQPAELGDSAVYLCASSDRDSSYEQYFGPGTRLTVT.

There are many counts of this clonotype. This chain uses TRBV5-1 with TRBJ2-7; D unresolved. Trimming shortened V by 1 base and J by 3 bases, and 8 bases separated the two germline ends. This CDR3 has 13 residues. The germline gives CDR1 SGHRS, CDR2 YFSETQ. CDR3 sequence (DNA): TGCGCCAGCAGCTTGAGGGTCTACTACGAGCAGTACTTC. This encodes CASSLRVYYEQYF. The full variable domain, rest sourced from reference TRBV5-1 and TRBJ2-7, is KAGVTQTPRYLIKTRGQQVTLSCSPISGHRSVSWYQQTPGQGLQFLFEYFSETQRNKGNFPGRFSGRQFSNSRSEMNVSTLELGDSALYLCASSLRVYYEQYFGPGTRLTVT.

V is TRBV5-4 and J is TRBJ2-3; 8 bases align to TRBD2. The CDR3 has 13 amino acids. The germline V gene encodes CDR1 SGHNT and CDR2 YYREEE (reference sequence). The V gene end was trimmed by 4 bases and the J gene end by 8 bases; junction bases not matched to a gene: 6. DNA for the CDR3: TGTGCCAGCAGCATCACTAGCGGTCGTACGCAGTATTTT. Residues: CASSITSGRTQYF.

The chain has TRBV29-1 and TRBJ2-7; 7 bases are a match to TRBD1. The V gene's germline CDR1 is SQVTM and CDR2 ANQGSEA. J lost 10 bases, V lost 1 base, and 4 bases had no gene match. The CDR3 runs 11 residues. CDR3: CSVEVGQSQYV. CDR3 in DNA: TGCAGCGTTGAAGTGGGACAGTCCCAGTACGTC.

V is TRBV3-1 and J is TRBJ1-4; TRBD1 might be the D (5 bases). Germline V gene lookup returns CDR1 LGHDT and CDR2 YNNKEL (reference sequence). V lost 2 bases to trimming and J lost 3 bases, with 10 bases between them. CDR3 size: 15 residues. Here the CDR3 DNA reads TGTGCCAGCAGCCAACGTTCAGGGTCTAATGAAAAACTGTTTTTT. Protein product: CASSQRSGSNEKLFF. The whole variable domain, filled in from reference TRBV3-1 and TRBJ1-4, reads DTAVSQTPKYLVTQMGNDKSIKCEQNLGHDTMYWYKQDSKKFLKIMFSYNNKELIINETVPNRFSPKSPDKAHLNLHINSLELGDSAVYFCASSQRSGSNEKLFFGSGTQLSVL.

The chain couples TRBV30 to TRBJ2-7; TRBD2 agrees at 13 bases. Unmatched junction bases numbered 7, after V lost 0 bases and J lost 2 bases. This CDR3 has 17 residues. Germline CDR1 GTSNPN, CDR2 SVGIG (reference sequence). CDR3 sequence reads: CAWSVGATSGRPYEQYF. For the CDR3, the DNA is TGTGCCTGGAGTGTGGGCGCGACTAGCGGGAGGCCCTACGAGCAGTACTTC.

This clonotype was seen ten or more times. The V call is TRBV12-3 or TRBV12-4, the J call TRBJ1-2; D not resolved. This CDR3 contains 14 residues. V lost 6 bases and J lost 2, with 13 bases in between. CDR3: CASSVDAGNYGYTF. CDR3 bases: TGTGCCAGCAGCGTCGATGCAGGCAACTATGGCTACACCTTC.

This clonotype was counted a few times. V usage is TRBV29-1 and J usage is TRBJ2-1; TRBD1 aligns across 7 bases. The CDR3 has 13 residues. Germline assignment: CDR1 SQVTM and CDR2 ANQGSEA. With 6 bases clipped from V and 4 bases from J, the junction kept 6 bases outside the gene matches. CDR3 sequence reads: CSVGTGEYNEQFF. Written as DNA, the CDR3 is TGCAGCGTCGGAACAGGGGAATACAATGAGCAGTTCTTC.

This clonotype has more than one count but fewer than ten. The V and J genes are TRBV29-1 and TRBJ1-4; 8 bases line up with TRBD1. The J segment lost 8 bases and the V segment lost 6 bases, leaving 5 bases of the junction unmatched. Per germline, CDR1 SQVTM and CDR2 ANQGSEA. This CDR3 contains 12 residues. The CDR3 sequence is CSVTGAQEKLFF. For the CDR3, the DNA is TGCAGCGTGACAGGGGCGCAAGAAAAACTGTTTTTT.

In this sample, this clonotype turned up many times. The chain is built from TRBV5-1 and TRBJ2-3, with 10 bases fitting TRBD2. Germline CDR1 is SGHRS and CDR2 is YFSETQ. The CDR3 sequence is 13 residues long. The junction had 6 bases not matched to a gene; V was cut back by 2 bases and J by 12 bases. CDR3 loop: CASSFSERGGQYF. CDR3 bases: TGCGCCAGCAGCTTCTCGGAGCGGGGGGGTCAGTATTTT. Full variable domain (missing parts from reference TRBV5-1 and TRBJ2-3): KAGVTQTPRYLIKTRGQQVTLSCSPISGHRSVSWYQQTPGQGLQFLFEYFSETQRNKGNFPGRFSGRQFSNSRSEMNVSTLELGDSALYLCASSFSERGGQYFGPGTRLTVL.

The CDR3 nucleotides read TGTGCCAGCAGCCGGGCGGTCGATACGCAGTATTTT. This sequence encodes CASSRAVDTQYF. The chain employs TRBV11-2 and TRBJ2-3; no clear D. The V and J ends lost 5 bases and 6 bases respectively, with 9 bases between them. Germline assignment: CDR1 SGHAT and CDR2 FQNNGV. This CDR3 spans 12 amino acids.

The chain carries TRBV2 and TRBJ2-2; a weak D match, TRBD2 (5 bases). Trimming cost V 9 bases and J 1 base, with 6 bases left between them. CDR1 and CDR2 from the germline V gene are SNHLY and FYNNEI. The CDR3 consists of 12 residues. The CDR3 DNA reads TGTGCCAGGAGCGGGAACACCGGGGAGCTGTTTTTT. Translating it yields CARSGNTGELFF.

The table lists this clonotype with many counts. The V and J genes are TRBV12-3 or TRBV12-4 and TRBJ1-6; TRBD1 matches 9 bases. This CDR3 has 14 amino acids. The V gene end was trimmed by 5 bases and the J gene end by 7 bases; junction bases not matched to a gene: 3. This chain's CDR3 is CASSRTGENSPLHF. CDR3 nucleotide sequence: TGTGCCAGCAGTCGGACAGGGGAGAATTCACCCCTCCACTTT.

This clonotype showed up many times. V usage is TRBV4-2 and J usage is TRBJ2-7, with D perhaps TRBD1 or TRBD2 (5 bases each). V was clipped by 0 bases and J by 12 bases, with 15 bases between them. Germline CDR1 reads LGHNA; CDR2 reads YNFKEQ. There are 13 residues in the CDR3. This chain's CDR3 is CASSQDPEAGRYF. CDR3 in DNA: TGTGCCAGCAGCCAAGATCCGGAGGCAGGGAGGTACTTC.